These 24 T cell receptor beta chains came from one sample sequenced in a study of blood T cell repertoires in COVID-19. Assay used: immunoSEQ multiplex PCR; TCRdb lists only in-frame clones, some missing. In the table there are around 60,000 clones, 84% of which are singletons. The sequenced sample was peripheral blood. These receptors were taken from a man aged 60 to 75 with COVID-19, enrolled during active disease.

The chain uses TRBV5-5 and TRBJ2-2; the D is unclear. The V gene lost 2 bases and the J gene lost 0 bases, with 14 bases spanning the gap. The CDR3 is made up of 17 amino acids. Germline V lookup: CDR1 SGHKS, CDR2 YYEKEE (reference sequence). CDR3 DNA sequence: TGTGCCAGCAGCTTTGCTATAGGCGGAACGAACACCGGGGAGCTGTTTTTT. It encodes CASSFAIGGTNTGELFF.

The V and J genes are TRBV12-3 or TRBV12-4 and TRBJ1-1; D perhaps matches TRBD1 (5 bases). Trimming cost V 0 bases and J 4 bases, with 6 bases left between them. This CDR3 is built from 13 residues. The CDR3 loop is CASSLAQGTEAFF. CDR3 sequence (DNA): TGTGCCAGCAGTTTAGCGCAGGGCACTGAAGCTTTCTTT.

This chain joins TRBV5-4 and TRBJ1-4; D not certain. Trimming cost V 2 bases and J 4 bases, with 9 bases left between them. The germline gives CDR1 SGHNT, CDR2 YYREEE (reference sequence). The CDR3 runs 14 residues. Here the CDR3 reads CASSFPGSNEKLFF. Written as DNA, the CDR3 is TGTGCCAGCAGCTTCCCGGGGAGTAATGAAAAACTGTTTTTT.

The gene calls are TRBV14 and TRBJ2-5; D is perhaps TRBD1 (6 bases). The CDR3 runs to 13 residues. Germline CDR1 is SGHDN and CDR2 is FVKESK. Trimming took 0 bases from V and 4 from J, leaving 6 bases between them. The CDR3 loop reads CASSQDRGETQYF. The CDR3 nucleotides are TGTGCCAGCAGCCAAGACAGGGGAGAGACCCAGTACTTC. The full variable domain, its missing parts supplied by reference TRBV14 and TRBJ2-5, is EAGVTQFPSHSVIEKGQTVTLRCDPISGHDNLYWYRRVMGKEIKFLLHFVKESKQDESGMPNNRFLAERTGGTYSTLKVQPAELEDSGVYFCASSQDRGETQYFGPGTRLLVL.

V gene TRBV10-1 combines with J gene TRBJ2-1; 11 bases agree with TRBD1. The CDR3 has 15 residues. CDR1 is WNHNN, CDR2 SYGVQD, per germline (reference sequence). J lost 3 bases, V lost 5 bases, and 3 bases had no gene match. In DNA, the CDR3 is TGCGCCAGCAGTACCGGGACAGGGGGCTACAATGAGCAGTTCTTC. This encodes CASSTGTGGYNEQFF.

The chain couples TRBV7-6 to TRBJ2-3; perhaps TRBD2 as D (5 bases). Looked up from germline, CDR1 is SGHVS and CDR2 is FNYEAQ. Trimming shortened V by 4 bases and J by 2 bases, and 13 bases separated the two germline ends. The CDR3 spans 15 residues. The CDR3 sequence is CASSSGDRHTDTQYF. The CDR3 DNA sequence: TGTGCCAGCAGCTCCGGGGATAGACACACAGATACGCAGTATTTT.

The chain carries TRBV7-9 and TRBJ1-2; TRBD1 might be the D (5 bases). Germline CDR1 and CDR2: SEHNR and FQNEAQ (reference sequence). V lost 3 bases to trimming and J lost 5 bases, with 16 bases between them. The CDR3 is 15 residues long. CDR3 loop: CASSFSPQGIYGYTF. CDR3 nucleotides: TGTGCCAGCAGCTTCTCCCCCCAGGGTATTTATGGCTACACCTTC.

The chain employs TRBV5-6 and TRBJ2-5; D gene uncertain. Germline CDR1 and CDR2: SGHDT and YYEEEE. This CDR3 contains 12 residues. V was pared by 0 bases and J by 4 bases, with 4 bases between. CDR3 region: CASSLAVETQYF. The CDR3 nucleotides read TGTGCCAGCAGCTTGGCCGTAGAGACCCAGTACTTC.

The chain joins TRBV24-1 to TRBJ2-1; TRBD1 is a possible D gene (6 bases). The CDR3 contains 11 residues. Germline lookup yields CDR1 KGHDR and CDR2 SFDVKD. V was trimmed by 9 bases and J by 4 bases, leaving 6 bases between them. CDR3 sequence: CATGQYNEQFF. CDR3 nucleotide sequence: TGTGCCACCGGACAGTACAATGAGCAGTTCTTC.

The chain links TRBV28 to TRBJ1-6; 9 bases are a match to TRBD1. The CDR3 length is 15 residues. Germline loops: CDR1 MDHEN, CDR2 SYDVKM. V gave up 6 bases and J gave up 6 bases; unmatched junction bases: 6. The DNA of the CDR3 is TGTGCCAGCAGGTCGGGACAGGGTTTTAATTCACCCCTCCACTTT. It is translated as CASRSGQGFNSPLHF.

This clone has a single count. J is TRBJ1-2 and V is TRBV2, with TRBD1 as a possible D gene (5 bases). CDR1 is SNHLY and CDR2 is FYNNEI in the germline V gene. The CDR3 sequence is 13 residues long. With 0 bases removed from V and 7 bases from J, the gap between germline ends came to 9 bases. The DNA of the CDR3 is TGTGCCAGCAGTGAAGCGGCTAGGGGTGGCTACACCTTC. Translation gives CASSEAARGGYTF. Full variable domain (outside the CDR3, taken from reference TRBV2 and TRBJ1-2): EPEVTQTPSHQVTQMGQEVILRCVPISNHLYFYWYRQILGQKVEFLVSFYNNEISEKSEIFDDQFSVERPDGSNFTLKIRSTKLEDSAMYFCASSEAARGGYTFGSGTRLTVV.

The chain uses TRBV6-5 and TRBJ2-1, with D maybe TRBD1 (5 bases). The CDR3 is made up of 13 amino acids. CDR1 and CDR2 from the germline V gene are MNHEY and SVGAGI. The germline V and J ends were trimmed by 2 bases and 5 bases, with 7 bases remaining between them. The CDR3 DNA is TGTGCCAGCAGTTACAGGGGAAACAATGAGCAGTTCTTC. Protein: CASSYRGNNEQFF.

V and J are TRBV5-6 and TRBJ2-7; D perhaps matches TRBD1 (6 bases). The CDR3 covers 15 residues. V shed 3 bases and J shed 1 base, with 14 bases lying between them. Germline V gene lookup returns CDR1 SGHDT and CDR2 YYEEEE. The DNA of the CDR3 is TGTGCCAGCAGCTGGGGTCTCAGGGGATCCTACGAGCAGTACTTC. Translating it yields CASSWGLRGSYEQYF.

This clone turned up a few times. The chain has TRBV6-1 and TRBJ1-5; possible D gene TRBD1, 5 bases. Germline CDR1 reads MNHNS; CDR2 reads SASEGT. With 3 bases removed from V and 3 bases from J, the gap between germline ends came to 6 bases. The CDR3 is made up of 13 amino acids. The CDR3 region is CASSDRDNQPQHF. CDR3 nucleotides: TGTGCCAGCAGTGACAGGGACAATCAGCCCCAGCATTTT.

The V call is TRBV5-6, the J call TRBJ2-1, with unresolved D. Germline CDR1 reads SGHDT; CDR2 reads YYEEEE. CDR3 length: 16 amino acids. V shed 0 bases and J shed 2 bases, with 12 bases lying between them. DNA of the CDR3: TGTGCCAGCAGCTTGGATTTCGAGACAACCTACAATGAGCAGTTCTTC. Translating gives CASSLDFETTYNEQFF.

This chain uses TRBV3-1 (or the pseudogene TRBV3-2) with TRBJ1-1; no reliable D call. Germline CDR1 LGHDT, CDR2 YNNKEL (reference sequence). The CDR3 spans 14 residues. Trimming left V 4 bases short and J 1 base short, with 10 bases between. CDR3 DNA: TGTGCCAGCAGCCCTCGACTGTGGAACACTGAAGCTTTCTTT. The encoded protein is CASSPRLWNTEAFF.

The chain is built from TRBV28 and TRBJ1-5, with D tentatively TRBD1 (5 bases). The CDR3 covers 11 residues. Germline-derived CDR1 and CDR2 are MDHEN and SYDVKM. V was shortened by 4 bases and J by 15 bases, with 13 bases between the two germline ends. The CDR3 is CASSSDSYGHF. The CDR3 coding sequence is TGTGCCAGCAGTTCCGACAGCTATGGGCATTTT. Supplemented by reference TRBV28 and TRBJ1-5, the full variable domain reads DVKVTQSSRYLVKRTGEKVFLECVQDMDHENMFWYRQDPGLGLRLIYFSYDVKMKEKGDIPEGYSVSREKKERFSLILESASTNQTSMYLCASSSDSYGHFGDGTRLSIL.

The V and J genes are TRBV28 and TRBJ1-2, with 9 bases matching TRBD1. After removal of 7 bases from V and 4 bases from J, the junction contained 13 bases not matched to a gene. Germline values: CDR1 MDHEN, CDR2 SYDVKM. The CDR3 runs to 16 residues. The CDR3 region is CASTSHGTGGSYGYTF. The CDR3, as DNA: TGTGCCAGCACATCCCACGGCACAGGGGGCAGCTATGGCTACACCTTC.

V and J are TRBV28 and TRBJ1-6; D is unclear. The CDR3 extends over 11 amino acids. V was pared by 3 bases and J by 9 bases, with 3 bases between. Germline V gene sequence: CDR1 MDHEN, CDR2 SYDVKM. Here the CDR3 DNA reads TGTGCCAGCAGTTTCTCTTCACCCCTCCACTTT. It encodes CASSFSSPLHF.

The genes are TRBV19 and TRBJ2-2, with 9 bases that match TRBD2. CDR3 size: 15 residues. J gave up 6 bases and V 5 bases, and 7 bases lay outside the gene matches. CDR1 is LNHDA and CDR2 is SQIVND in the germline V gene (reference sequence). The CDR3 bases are TGTGCCAGTAGTCTCCGGACTAGCGTCGCCGGGGAGCTGTTTTTT. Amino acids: CASSLRTSVAGELFF.

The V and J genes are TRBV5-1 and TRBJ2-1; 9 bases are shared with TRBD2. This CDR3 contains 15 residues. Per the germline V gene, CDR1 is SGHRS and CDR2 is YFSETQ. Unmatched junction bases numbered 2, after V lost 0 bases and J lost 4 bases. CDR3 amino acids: CASSLASGMYNEQFF. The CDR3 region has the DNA TGCGCCAGCAGCTTGGCTAGCGGGATGTACAATGAGCAGTTCTTC.

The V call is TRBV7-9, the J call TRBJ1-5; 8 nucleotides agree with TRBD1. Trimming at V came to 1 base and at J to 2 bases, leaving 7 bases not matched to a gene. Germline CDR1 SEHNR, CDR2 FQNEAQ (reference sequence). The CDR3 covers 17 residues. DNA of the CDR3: TGTGCCAGCAGCTTAGGTTCCGGACAGGGAGGCAATCAGCCCCAGCATTTT. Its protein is CASSLGSGQGGNQPQHF.

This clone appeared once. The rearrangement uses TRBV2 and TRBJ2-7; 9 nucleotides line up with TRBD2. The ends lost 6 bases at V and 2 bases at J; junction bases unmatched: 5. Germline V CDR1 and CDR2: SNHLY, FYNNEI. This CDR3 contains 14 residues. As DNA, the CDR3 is TGTGCCAGCAGGGGACTAGCCAGCGCCTACGAGCAGTACTTC. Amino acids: CASRGLASAYEQYF.

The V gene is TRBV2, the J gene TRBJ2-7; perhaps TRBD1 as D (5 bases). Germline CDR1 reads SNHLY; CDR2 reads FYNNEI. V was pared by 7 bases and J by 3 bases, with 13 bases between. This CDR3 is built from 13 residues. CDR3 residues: CASMDRQHYEQYF. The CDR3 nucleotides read TGTGCCAGCATGGATAGACAGCACTACGAGCAGTACTTC.